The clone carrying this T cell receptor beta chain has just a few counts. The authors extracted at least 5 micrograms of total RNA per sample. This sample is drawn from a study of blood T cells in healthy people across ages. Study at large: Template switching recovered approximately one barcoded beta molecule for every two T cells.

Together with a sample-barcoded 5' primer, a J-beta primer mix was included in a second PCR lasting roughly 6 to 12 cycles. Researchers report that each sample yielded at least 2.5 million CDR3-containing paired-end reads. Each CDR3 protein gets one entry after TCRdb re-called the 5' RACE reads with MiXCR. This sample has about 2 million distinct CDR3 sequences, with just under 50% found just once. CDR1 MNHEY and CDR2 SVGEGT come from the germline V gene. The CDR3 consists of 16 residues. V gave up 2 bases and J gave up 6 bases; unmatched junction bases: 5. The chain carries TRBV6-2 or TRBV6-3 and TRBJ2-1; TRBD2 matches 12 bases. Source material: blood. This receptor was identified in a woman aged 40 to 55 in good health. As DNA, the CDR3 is TGTGCCAGCAGTTACAGTGCTAGCGGGGGGGCCAATGAGCAGTTCTTC. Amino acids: CASSYSASGGANEQFF.